This TCR beta chain was identified during a study of a mutant IDH1 vaccine in newly diagnosed glioma. Study at large: Initiation of the vaccine course occurred 4-6 weeks after radiotherapy alone, or alongside temozolomide cycles.

Some clones are missing from TCRdb's copy, which holds only in-frame ones; the method was immunoSEQ multiplex PCR. The sample holds 50,000 to 75,000 clones; roughly 80% are singletons and the top ten take 7.4%. This clone was detected once. The antigen is not known. J gave up 4 bases and V 10 bases, and 9 bases lay outside the gene matches. This CDR3 is 13 amino acids long. Germline CDR1 and CDR2: MNHNS and SASEGT. Time point specified: week 5, during vaccination. The study gave 300 ug of mutant IDH1 20-mer peptide per vaccine dose, with topical imiquimod. Donors harbored newly found WHO grade 3 or 4 IDH1-mutant, ATRX-lost astrocytomas.

This TCR was sampled from a woman aged 45-65 years with glioma. This sequence joins TRBV6-1 and TRBJ1-1, with 7 bases aligning to TRBD1. The input for sequencing was PBMCs, taken from a glioma patient whose treatment included an IDH1 peptide vaccine. CDR3 in DNA: TGTGCCACCCCCAGGGGGGGAGGCACTGAAGCTTTCTTT. This sequence encodes CATPRGGGTEAFF.